Listed here are 8 T cell receptor beta chains from one sample, sequenced in a study of blood T cell repertoires in COVID-19. Profiled with immunoSEQ multiplex PCR; TCRdb holds only in-frame clones, not every one. Counted here are some 320,000 clones, around 85% occurring once; the ten biggest clones make up approximately 1.9%. Sample: PBMCs or T cells enriched from blood (not recorded which). The receptors come from a woman in her 30s who had been exposed to COVID-19.

This chain links TRBV5-1 with TRBJ2-3; TRBD1 matches 8 bases. The CDR3 spans 14 residues. The germline V gene encodes CDR1 SGHRS and CDR2 YFSETQ. Germline trimming cut 0 bases from V and 6 bases from J; bases unmatched to any gene: 3. Here the CDR3 DNA reads TGCGCCAGCAGCTTGGGGCGACAGGGGGATACGCAGTATTTT. This sequence encodes CASSLGRQGDTQYF.

A single count supports this clone. The J gene is TRBJ2-5, the V gene TRBV5-8; no clear D. CDR3 length: 12 amino acids. Germline V gene lookup returns CDR1 SGHTS and CDR2 YDEGEE. Trimming cost V 5 bases and J 5 bases, with 10 bases left between them. CDR3 region: CASRLSVETQYF. For the CDR3, the DNA is TGTGCCAGCAGGTTAAGCGTGGAGACCCAGTACTTC.

This chain connects TRBV11-1 to TRBJ2-2; TRBD2 matches at 7 bases. The CDR3 length is 15 residues. V gave up 5 bases and J gave up 8 bases; unmatched junction bases: 11. Looked up from germline, CDR1 is SGHAT and CDR2 is FQDESV (reference sequence). The CDR3 spells CASSVTGGYAGELFF. The CDR3 DNA reads as TGTGCCAGCAGCGTCACCGGGGGGTACGCAGGGGAGCTGTTTTTT.

The chain joins TRBV7-2 to TRBJ2-5; unclear D gene. Germline V gene sequence: CDR1 SGHTA, CDR2 FQGNSA. V was clipped by 1 base and J by 5 bases, with 5 bases between them. The length of the CDR3 is 12 residues. The CDR3 region is CASSLDPETQYF. CDR3 coding DNA: TGTGCCAGCAGCTTAGATCCGGAGACCCAGTACTTC.

V usage is TRBV19 and J usage is TRBJ2-1; D gene unclear. CDR3 size: 14 residues. Per germline, CDR1 LNHDA and CDR2 SQIVND (reference sequence). V was trimmed by 5 bases and J by 6 bases, leaving 14 bases between them. CDR3 in DNA: TGTGCCAGTAGTTCGAGGATTCCGGGCAATGAGCAGTTCTTC. This gives the protein CASSSRIPGNEQFF.

V usage is TRBV28 and J usage is TRBJ2-1; 7 bases are a match to TRBD2. The CDR3 covers 15 residues. Losses at the gene ends were 3 bases for V and 4 bases for J; bases not matched to a gene: 6. Looked up from germline, CDR1 is MDHEN and CDR2 is SYDVKM. The CDR3 protein is CASSLWLAEYNEQFF. DNA for the CDR3: TGTGCCAGCAGTTTGTGGCTAGCGGAATACAATGAGCAGTTCTTC. Full variable domain (rest looked up from reference TRBV28 and TRBJ2-1): DVKVTQSSRYLVKRTGEKVFLECVQDMDHENMFWYRQDPGLGLRLIYFSYDVKMKEKGDIPEGYSVSREKKERFSLILESASTNQTSMYLCASSLWLAEYNEQFFGPGTRLTVL.

In nucleotides, the CDR3 is TGTGCCAGCAGTTCATACAGGGGACACTATGGCTACACCTTC. Translated, it gives CASSSYRGHYGYTF. J is TRBJ1-2 and V is TRBV27, with 7 bases lining up with TRBD1. CDR3 length: 14 amino acids. Germline V gene sequence: CDR1 MNHEY, CDR2 SMNVEV (reference sequence). After removal of 4 bases from V and 3 bases from J, the junction contained 5 bases not matched to a gene.

The chain uses TRBV15 and TRBJ1-2, with D possibly TRBD1 on 6 matching bases. V dropped 0 bases and J dropped 6 bases, with 17 bases sitting between them. This CDR3 spans 16 amino acids. Germline CDR1 LNHNV, CDR2 YYDKDF (reference sequence). The CDR3 reads CATSRDIGGLWHGYTF. The CDR3 region has the DNA TGTGCCACCAGCAGAGATATCGGGGGGCTCTGGCATGGCTACACCTTC.